The 5 T cell receptor beta chains reported below all come from one sample, sequenced in a study of low-dose radiotherapy and immunotherapy resistance in tumors. The time point here: after trial treatment. The treatment denotes: LDRT plus nivolumab, ipilimumab, low-dose cyclophosphamide and aspirin (RACIN trial). TRAV- and TRBV-specific primers, spanning alpha and beta chains, primed first-strand cDNA. TCRs were amplified for approximately 21 PCR cycles with a constant-region primer and V-primer adapter. TCRdb recomputed calls from the reads with MiXCR, one row per CDR3 protein. This sample has roughly 40,000 distinct CDR3 sequences, with around a quarter found just once. The sample here was PBMCs, taken after low-dose radiotherapy plus immunotherapy. All receptors come from a male donor with prostate cancer.

This clonotype was seen at least ten times. The rearrangement links TRBV19 to TRBJ2-6, with no clear D. This CDR3 is built from 14 residues. With 8 bases removed from V and 4 bases from J, the gap between germline ends came to 12 bases. Looked up from germline, CDR1 is LNHDA and CDR2 is SQIVND (reference sequence). The CDR3 DNA sequence: TGTGCCAGTTCCGCCTTCACAGGGGCCAACGTCCTGACTTTC. Its translation is CASSAFTGANVLTF.

This chain connects TRBV28 to TRBJ2-7; 9 nucleotides align to TRBD1. The CDR3 runs to 14 residues. In germline, CDR1 is MDHEN, CDR2 SYDVKM. V gave up 9 bases and J gave up 3 bases; unmatched junction bases: 9. Written as DNA, the CDR3 is TGTGCCAGAGATCCCCGGGACAGGGTCTACGAGCAGTACTTC. Residues: CARDPRDRVYEQYF.

There are many counts of this clonotype. This sequence joins TRBV11-3 and TRBJ1-1; no reliable D call. The germline V gene encodes CDR1 SGHNT and CDR2 YENEEA. The V and J ends lost 1 base and 0 bases respectively, with 12 bases between them. The CDR3 length is 16 residues. The CDR3 reads CASSLGGNSLNTEAFF. As DNA, the CDR3 is TGTGCCAGCAGCTTAGGGGGTAATAGTTTGAACACTGAAGCTTTCTTT.

Comment on this clonotype: This is likely an artifact of a read error, given a far larger clone one base away. V gene TRBV5-8 combines with J gene TRBJ2-1; 8 bases match TRBD2. The CDR3 consists of 13 residues. CDR1 and CDR2 from the germline V gene are SGHTS and YDEGEE. The chain's CDR3 is CASSLAGAGAELF. CDR3 DNA sequence: TGTGCCAGCAGCTTAGCGGGAGCGGGAGCGGAGCTCTTC.

There are many counts of this clonotype. The gene calls are TRBV19 and TRBJ2-5; perhaps D is TRBD1 or TRBD2 (5 bases each). Germline V gene lookup returns CDR1 LNHDA and CDR2 SQIVND (reference sequence). V was pared by 6 bases and J by 2 bases, with 16 bases between. The CDR3 length is 15 residues. In DNA form, the CDR3 reads TGTGCCAGTAGCCCAACCGGGACCCCACAAGAGACCCAGTACTTC. Its translation: CASSPTGTPQETQYF.